The 25 T cell receptor beta chains given below trace back to one sample, sequenced in a study of cytomegalovirus exposure and HLA in healthy donors. The table came from immunoSEQ multiplex PCR; TCRdb's copy has only in-frame clones and leaves some out. Found here are 150,000 or so clones, around 88% of them singletons; the top ten hold about 20%. Input material: PBMCs. The source is a man between 18 and 35 years old in good health and CMV-seropositive.

This rearrangement joins TRBV27 to TRBJ2-3; TRBD2 is a possible D gene (6 bases). V was trimmed by 4 bases and J by 3 bases, leaving 11 bases between them. Germline V CDR1 and CDR2: MNHEY, SMNVEV (reference sequence). The CDR3 has 14 amino acids. CDR3 DNA sequence: TGTGCCAGCAGTTGGGGGGTTCCTACAGATACGCAGTATTTT. Encoded protein: CASSWGVPTDTQYF.

To note about this clone: Sequence at one end of the junction differs from germline and may be a read error. V is TRBV5-6 and J is TRBJ2-7, with D perhaps TRBD1 or TRBD2 (5 bases each). This CDR3 contains 14 residues. Germline V gene lookup returns CDR1 SGHDT and CDR2 YYEEEE. The CDR3 reads CASSLGRGSYEQYF. CDR3 in DNA: TGTGCCAGCAGTTTGGGACGGGGTTCCTACGAGCAGTACTTC. The entire variable domain, with the rest obtained from reference TRBV5-6 and TRBJ2-7, is as follows: DAGVTQSPTHLIKTRGQQVTLRCSPKSGHDTVSWYQQALGQGPQFIFQYYEEEERQRGNFPDRFSGHQFPNYSSELNVNALLLGDSALYLCASSLGRGSYEQYFGPGTRLTVT.

The rearrangement links TRBV6-1 to TRBJ2-3, with D tentatively TRBD1 (5 bases). Germline loops: CDR1 MNHNS, CDR2 SASEGT. The CDR3 runs 14 residues. The ends were cut back, 7 bases at V and 2 bases at J, with 13 bases in the middle. The CDR3 sequence: CASMAKGVTDTQYF. The CDR3 DNA follows: TGTGCCAGCATGGCGAAAGGGGTCACAGATACGCAGTATTTT.

This clone was seen a few times. This sequence joins TRBV14 and TRBJ1-1; the match to TRBD1 covers 7 bases. V was pared by 3 bases and J by 5 bases, with 3 bases of the junction left unmatched. The CDR3 runs to 13 residues. Germline values: CDR1 SGHDN, CDR2 FVKESK. CDR3 residues: CASSQTGKTEAFF. CDR3 sequence (DNA): TGTGCCAGCAGCCAGACAGGGAAGACTGAAGCTTTCTTT.

The chain employs TRBV5-1 and TRBJ1-1; TRBD1 matches 7 bases. Germline loops: CDR1 SGHRS, CDR2 YFSETQ. Trimming took 4 bases from V and 0 from J; bases not matched to a gene: 6. The CDR3 consists of 15 residues. CDR3 coding DNA: TGCGCCAGCAGCGTCACGGGACAGTTGAACACTGAAGCTTTCTTT. It codes for CASSVTGQLNTEAFF.

The V call is TRBV11-2, the J call TRBJ2-1; D is possibly TRBD2 (6 bases). The CDR3 spans 17 residues. In germline, CDR1 is SGHAT, CDR2 FQNNGV. V lost 5 bases and J lost 8, with 25 bases in between. CDR3 sequence: CASSKAGTASVVDEQFF. CDR3 bases: TGTGCCAGCAGCAAGGCCGGGACTGCGTCGGTAGTCGATGAGCAGTTCTTC.

The J gene is TRBJ2-7, the V gene TRBV20-1; D gene unclear. Germline values: CDR1 DFQATT, CDR2 SNEGSKA (reference sequence). Trimming removed 1 base at V and 4 bases at J, with 5 bases between. The CDR3 spans 11 residues. For the CDR3, the DNA is TGCAGTGCTAGAGTTAGTTACGAGCAGTACTTC. It encodes CSARVSYEQYF.

The chain links TRBV19 to TRBJ1-2, with D unresolved. There are 12 residues in the CDR3. V was pared by 2 bases and J by 11 bases, with 12 bases between. Germline V gives CDR1 LNHDA, CDR2 SQIVND (reference sequence). The CDR3 sequence is CASSISQQLYTF. The DNA of the CDR3 is TGTGCCAGTAGTATATCCCAACAGTTATACACCTTC.

The chain links TRBV2 to TRBJ2-1, with a tentative D call TRBD2 (6 bases). V gave up 6 bases and J gave up 8 bases, with 14 bases separating them. The V gene's germline CDR1 is SNHLY and CDR2 FYNNEI. The CDR3 covers 13 residues. The CDR3 is CASSAGSGYEQFF. The CDR3 region has the DNA TGTGCCAGCAGCGCCGGGAGCGGCTATGAGCAGTTCTTC.

V and J are TRBV18 and TRBJ2-7; 9 nucleotides agree with TRBD1. This CDR3 is built from 15 residues. Germline V lookup: CDR1 KGHSH, CDR2 LQKENI. V was clipped by 4 bases and J by 2 bases; unmatched bases: 6. The CDR3 region is CASSQGQGGTYEQYF. The CDR3 region has the DNA TGTGCCAGCTCACAGGGACAGGGAGGTACCTACGAGCAGTACTTC.

The chain combines TRBV6-5 with TRBJ1-2; 9 bases align to TRBD1. The ends lost 6 bases at V and 8 bases at J; junction bases unmatched: 10. Germline CDR1 and CDR2: MNHEY and SVGAGI. CDR3 length equals 14 residues. The CDR3 loop reads CASRSPDRGEGYTF. The CDR3 region has the DNA TGTGCCAGCAGATCACCGGACAGGGGAGAAGGCTACACCTTC.

The chain combines TRBV25-1 with TRBJ2-3, with 7 bases aligning to TRBD1. The CDR3 covers 16 residues. Trimming removed 6 bases from V and 6 bases from J; junction bases left unmatched: 15. Per germline, CDR1 MGHDK and CDR2 SYGVNS. This CDR3 is CASSEAPRTGADTQYF. The CDR3 DNA follows: TGTGCCAGCAGCGAGGCCCCCCGGACAGGTGCGGATACGCAGTATTTT. Variable domain in full (rest from reference TRBV25-1 and TRBJ2-3): EADIYQTPRYLVIGTGKKITLECSQTMGHDKMYWYQQDPGMELHLIHYSYGVNSTEKGDLSSESTVSRIRTEHFPLTLESARPSHTSQYLCASSEAPRTGADTQYFGPGTRLTVL.

The V gene is TRBV18, the J gene TRBJ2-7, with TRBD1 matching 7 bases. This CDR3 has 15 residues. V shed 4 bases, J shed 5 bases, and the junction held 11 bases outside the gene matches. Germline CDR1 and CDR2: KGHSH and LQKENI. CDR3 nucleotide sequence: TGTGCCAGCTCACATCGACAGGGCTCAGGAAACGAGCAGTACTTC. Translating gives CASSHRQGSGNEQYF.

V usage is TRBV7-9 and J usage is TRBJ2-1, with D perhaps TRBD2 (5 bases). The CDR3 loop spans 16 amino acids. In germline, CDR1 is SEHNR, CDR2 FQNEAQ (reference sequence). Trimming removed 5 bases from V and 0 bases from J, with 14 bases in between. The CDR3: CASSKGGGSSYNEQFF. The CDR3 DNA follows: TGTGCCAGCAGCAAAGGAGGAGGAAGCTCCTACAATGAGCAGTTCTTC.

J is TRBJ2-1 and V is TRBV19, with 10 bases that match TRBD2. This CDR3 comprises 15 residues. V lost 3 bases and J lost 5; bases outside the gene matches: 4. Germline values: CDR1 LNHDA, CDR2 SQIVND (reference sequence). CDR3 sequence: CASSIGAGGHNEQFF. CDR3 in DNA: TGTGCCAGTAGTATCGGAGCGGGAGGGCACAATGAGCAGTTCTTC.

The V call is TRBV13, the J call TRBJ2-1; D is possibly TRBD1 (6 bases). Trimming pared 4 bases from V and 6 bases from J, leaving 16 bases between. The germline gives CDR1 PRHDT, CDR2 FYEKMQ (reference sequence). The CDR3 is 15 residues long. CDR3 region: CASSSALDSTNEQFF. The CDR3 DNA follows: TGTGCCAGCAGCTCGGCCCTGGACAGCACCAATGAGCAGTTCTTC.

The chain employs TRBV4-3 and TRBJ1-5; D is ambiguous. The CDR3 runs to 13 residues. Germline V gene sequence: CDR1 LGHNA, CDR2 YSLEER. With 0 bases removed from V and 5 bases from J, the gap between germline ends came to 5 bases. This CDR3 is CASSQDIDQPQHF. DNA for the CDR3: TGCGCCAGCAGCCAAGATATTGATCAGCCCCAGCATTTT.

The rearrangement joins TRBV30 to TRBJ2-3; TRBD2 is a possible D gene (5 bases). Trimming cost V 0 bases and J 7 bases, with 26 bases left between them. The germline V gene encodes CDR1 GTSNPN and CDR2 SVGIG (reference sequence). This CDR3 region has 18 residues. The CDR3 region has the DNA TGTGCCTGGAGTGTACCGGGATGGACGACGACCACAATGAATACGCAGTATTTT. It translates to CAWSVPGWTTTTMNTQYF.

CDR3 coding DNA: TGTGCCAGCAGTTACAACCGCCTCTCGGGGGACTATGGCTACACCTTC. The encoded protein is CASSYNRLSGDYGYTF. The genes are TRBV6-5 and TRBJ1-2; D is perhaps TRBD1 (5 bases). The CDR3 spans 16 residues. Germline V gene lookup returns CDR1 MNHEY and CDR2 SVGAGI. With 2 bases removed from V and 3 bases from J, the gap between germline ends came to 16 bases.

The chain recombines TRBV19 with TRBJ1-4; 9 nucleotides match TRBD1. Trimming took 6 bases from V and 8 from J; bases not matched to a gene: 7. Germline assignment: CDR1 LNHDA and CDR2 SQIVND (reference sequence). This CDR3 contains 14 residues. The CDR3 DNA is TGTGCCAGTAGCATGGGACAGGGTTGGGAAAAACTGTTTTTT. This translates into CASSMGQGWEKLFF. Filled out from reference TRBV19 and TRBJ1-4, the complete variable domain reads DGGITQSPKYLFRKEGQNVTLSCEQNLNHDAMYWYRQDPGQGLRLIYYSQIVNDFQKGDIAEGYSVSREKKESFPLTVTSAQKNPTAFYLCASSMGQGWEKLFFGSGTQLSVL.

V gene TRBV7-2 combines with J gene TRBJ2-7, with D perhaps matching TRBD2 (5 bases). Germline V CDR1 and CDR2: SGHTA, FQGNSA. Trimming stripped 5 bases from V and 0 bases from J, with 11 bases between. CDR3 length: 14 residues. The CDR3 loop is CASSRQAGSYEQYF. The CDR3 DNA reads as TGTGCCAGCAGCAGGCAGGCGGGCTCCTACGAGCAGTACTTC.

CDR3 in amino acids: CASSRRTSGGDTQYF. CDR3 sequence (DNA): TGTGCCAGCAGCCGGCGGACTAGCGGCGGAGATACGCAGTATTTT. V and J are TRBV11-2 and TRBJ2-3; 10 bases align to TRBD2. The trim removed 5 bases at V and 5 bases at J, leaving 7 bases unmatched. From germline, CDR1 is SGHAT and CDR2 FQNNGV. CDR3 length: 15 residues.

J is TRBJ2-7 and V is TRBV19, with 7 nucleotides matching TRBD1. The germline V gene has CDR1 LNHDA and CDR2 SQIVND (reference sequence). V shed 5 bases, J shed 4 bases, and the junction held 11 bases outside the gene matches. There are 15 residues in the CDR3. CDR3 sequence reads: CASSARQGSGYEQYF. Written as DNA, the CDR3 is TGTGCCAGTAGTGCACGACAGGGATCGGGATACGAGCAGTACTTC. The full variable domain, in which reference TRBV19 and TRBJ2-7 provide the parts outside the CDR3, is DGGITQSPKYLFRKEGQNVTLSCEQNLNHDAMYWYRQDPGQGLRLIYYSQIVNDFQKGDIAEGYSVSREKKESFPLTVTSAQKNPTAFYLCASSARQGSGYEQYFGPGTRLTVT.

The gene calls are TRBV18 and TRBJ2-4, with 8 nucleotides matching TRBD1. The germline V gene has CDR1 KGHSH and CDR2 LQKENI. The trim removed 3 bases at V and 4 bases at J, leaving 8 bases unmatched. CDR3 length equals 16 residues. CDR3 in DNA: TGTGCCAGCTCACCCCCCGTGACAGGGGATAAAAACATTCAGTACTTC. This encodes CASSPPVTGDKNIQYF.

The chain couples TRBV5-1 to TRBJ1-5; D remains unclear. V was clipped by 4 bases and J by 4 bases, with 9 bases between them. The CDR3 covers 13 residues. CDR1 is SGHRS, CDR2 YFSETQ, per germline. The CDR3 protein is CASSPTYNQPQHF. CDR3 bases: TGCGCCAGCAGCCCTACCTATAATCAGCCCCAGCATTTT. Based on the CDR3 plus reference TRBV5-1 and TRBJ1-5, the full variable domain is KAGVTQTPRYLIKTRGQQVTLSCSPISGHRSVSWYQQTPGQGLQFLFEYFSETQRNKGNFPGRFSGRQFSNSRSEMNVSTLELGDSALYLCASSPTYNQPQHFGDGTRLSIL.